This paragraph covers one T cell receptor (beta chain) sequence. Its antigen is not known. The source of the sample is a study of OX40 agonist ivuxolimab in advanced cancers. About the research overall: The drug used for patients, ivuxolimab, was an agonistic anti-OX40 (CD134) antibody. Hepatocellular carcinoma, melanoma, renal cell or head and neck cancer occurred in dose-escalation patients. Males comprised 75% to 90% of the group, whose mean age was approximately 60 years (range about 20 to 90). Study-wide findings and caveats: CD8+ T cells (on average) carried more expanded clones than CD4+ T cells.

Sequencing used immunoSEQ multiplex PCR; TCRdb keeps in-frame clones, though not all of them. The sample carries 77,000 or so clones, roughly 85% recorded once. CDR1 is LGHNA and CDR2 is YSLEER in the germline V gene. Trimming stripped 1 base from V and 3 bases from J, with 10 bases between. The CDR3 has 14 residues. The clonotype originates from an adult with an advanced solid tumor such as melanoma, head and neck, liver or kidney cancer. The rearrangement uses TRBV4-3 and TRBJ2-7, with no clear D. This sample comprised CD4+ or CD8+ T cells sorted from blood, obtained in a trial of the OX40 agonist ivuxolimab. The CDR3 is CASSQASGIYEQYF. CDR3 sequence (DNA): TGCGCCAGCAGCCAAGCTTCGGGTATCTACGAGCAGTACTTC.